Listed below are T cell receptor beta chains from one sample, sequenced in a study of PD-1 blockade in classical Hodgkin lymphoma. Using immunoSEQ multiplex PCR, the repertoire was profiled, and TCRdb retains in-frame clones only, with some absent. The sample gives 13,000 or so clones, around 90% of which show up once; roughly a tenth is in the top ten. Sequenced here: peripheral blood mononuclear cells (PBMCs), sampled at baseline. The origin of the receptors is a human donor with classical Hodgkin lymphoma. Each CDR3 is given with its conserved first and last residue. Each record gives: J gene, V gene, clone size, D gene, CDR3 protein, CDR3 DNA. The D gene is left open where the match is weak. Clone size appears in some rows only: once, few, many, or a class for an expanded clone.

TRBJ2-7	TRBV7-9	.	TRBD2	CASSHSGGTTYEQYF	TGTGCCAGCAGCCATAGCGGGGGAACTACCTACGAGCAGTACTTC
TRBJ1-1	TRBV6-5	.	.	CASTSFAEAFF	TGTGCCAGCACCTCGTTCGCTGAAGCTTTCTTT
TRBJ2-3	TRBV5-1	.	.	CASSSEVRTDTQYF	TGCGCCAGCAGCTCCGAGGTGCGCACAGATACGCAGTATTTT
TRBJ2-2	TRBV6-5	.	TRBD2	CASSRSGGARELFF	TGTGCCAGCAGCCGAAGCGGGGGGGCCAGGGAGCTGTTTTTT
TRBJ2-7	TRBV4-2	.	.	CASSPGVDVYEQYF	TGTGCCAGCAGCCCGGGGGTAGACGTCTACGAGCAGTACTTC
TRBJ2-5	TRBV5-1	.	TRBD2	CASSLAFSGGTKETQYF	TGCGCCAGCAGCTTGGCGTTCAGCGGGGGGACCAAGGAGACCCAGTACTTC
TRBJ1-2	TRBV6-5	.	.	CASRAAGDNYGYTF	TGTGCCAGCAGGGCGGCCGGGGATAACTATGGCTACACCTTC
TRBJ2-2	TRBV19	.	.	CASSRQGLDTGELFF	TGTGCCAGTAGTCGGCAGGGATTAGACACCGGGGAGCTGTTTTTT
TRBJ2-3	TRBV7-6	.	TRBD2	CASSLAGLGGGARTDTQYF	TGTGCCAGCAGCTTAGCCGGGCTCGGCGGGGGGGCCAGAACAGATACGCAGTATTTT
TRBJ1-4	TRBV6-1	.	.	CASNRGLREKLFF	TGTGCCAGCAATCGGGGCCTGAGGGAAAAACTGTTTTTT
TRBJ1-2	TRBV7-9	.	TRBD1	CASSDPGTANYGYTF	TGTGCCAGCAGCGATCCCGGGACAGCTAACTATGGCTACACCTTC
TRBJ1-1	TRBV5-1	.	TRBD1	CASSEQGVAYEAFF	TGCGCCAGCAGCGAACAGGGGGTAGCATATGAAGCTTTCTTT
TRBJ2-7	TRBV28	.	.	CASSFVTGSYEQYF	TGTGCCAGCAGTTTTGTTACGGGCTCCTACGAGCAGTACTTC
TRBJ2-5	TRBV7-9	.	.	CASSLDSFSETQYF	TGTGCCAGCAGCCTCGACAGTTTTTCCGAGACCCAGTACTTC
TRBJ1-3	TRBV5-1	.	.	CASSSDGNTIYF	TGCGCCAGCAGCTCCGACGGGAACACCATATATTTT
TRBJ2-2	TRBV5-1	.	.	CASSLRVTGELFF	TGCGCCAGCAGCTTGCGTGTGACCGGGGAGCTGTTTTTT
TRBJ2-7	TRBV6-1	.	TRBD1	CASRQGDRVTAEQYF	TGTGCCAGCCGCCAGGGGGACAGGGTCACAGCGGAGCAGTACTTC
TRBJ1-1	TRBV7-8	few	.	CASSQGHGQNTEAFF	TGTGCCAGCAGCCAGGGGCACGGGCAGAACACTGAAGCTTTCTTT
TRBJ2-1	TRBV4-1	.	.	CASREGSSYNEQFF	TGCGCCAGCAGAGAGGGGAGCTCCTACAATGAGCAGTTCTTC
TRBJ1-1	TRBV5-1	.	.	CASSLGGNTEAFF	TGCGCCAGCAGCTTAGGGGGGAACACTGAAGCTTTCTTT
TRBJ2-5	TRBV5-1	.	.	CASSFERETQYF	TGCGCCAGCAGCTTTGAGCGCGAGACCCAGTACTTC
TRBJ1-1	TRBV5-1	.	TRBD1	CASSSTGEYTEAFF	TGCGCCAGCAGCTCGACAGGGGAGTACACTGAAGCTTTCTTT
TRBJ2-3	TRBV7-9	.	.	CASSLGAGDRPDTQYF	TGTGCCAGCAGCTTAGGGGCAGGGGATCGGCCAGATACGCAGTATTTT
TRBJ2-7	TRBV7-9	.	.	CASSPWTVNEQYF	TGTGCCAGCAGCCCGTGGACAGTCAACGAGCAGTACTTC
TRBJ2-1	TRBV5-1	.	.	CASSVNREYNEQFF	TGCGCCAGCAGCGTCAACAGGGAATACAATGAGCAGTTCTTC
TRBJ1-1	TRBV5-1	few	.	CASSLGVSTEAFF	TGCGCCAGCAGCTTAGGGGTAAGCACTGAAGCTTTCTTT
TRBJ2-2	TRBV5-1	.	TRBD1	CASTLWDSNTGELFF	TGCGCCAGCACCCTCTGGGACAGCAACACCGGGGAGCTGTTTTTT
TRBJ2-1	TRBV18	.	.	CASSQALANYNEQFF	TGTGCCAGCTCGCAAGCCCTAGCGAACTACAATGAGCAGTTCTTC
TRBJ1-5	TRBV2	.	TRBD1	CASSDRTGVSQPQHF	TGTGCCAGCAGTGACCGGACAGGGGTCAGTCAGCCCCAGCATTTT
TRBJ2-7	TRBV4-1	.	TRBD1	CASSQDPGQGLYEQYF	TGCGCCAGCAGCCAAGATCCAGGACAGGGTTTATACGAGCAGTACTTC
TRBJ2-1	TRBV5-8	.	.	CASSFGGQNNEQFF	TGTGCCAGCAGCTTCGGGGGACAGAACAATGAGCAGTTCTTC
TRBJ2-3	TRBV5-1	.	.	CASSFQVDSTDTQYF	TGCGCCAGCAGCTTTCAGGTAGATAGCACAGATACGCAGTATTTT
TRBJ2-7	TRBV19	.	.	CASSAPDRSLYEQYF	TGTGCCAGTAGTGCCCCCGACAGGAGCCTCTACGAGCAGTACTTC
TRBJ1-5	TRBV5-1	once	.	CASSLDGDQPQHF	TGCGCCAGCAGCTTGGACGGAGATCAGCCCCAGCATTTT
TRBJ1-2	TRBV28	.	TRBD1	CASSFSTGSVYGYTF	TGTGCCAGCAGTTTCTCGACAGGGTCGGTTTATGGCTACACCTTC
TRBJ2-7	TRBV5-1	.	.	CASSLEAGSVVEQYF	TGCGCCAGCAGCTTGGAGGCAGGGTCAGTCGTCGAGCAGTACTTC
TRBJ2-5	TRBV28	.	TRBD2	CASSLIPPRLAGTQETQYF	TGTGCCAGCAGTTTAATCCCTCCCCGGCTAGCGGGTACCCAAGAGACCCAGTACTTC
TRBJ2-3	TRBV27	.	TRBD2	CASSSIQTIAGTATDTQYF	TGTGCCAGCAGTTCCATTCAAACAATAGCGGGGACGGCCACAGATACGCAGTATTTT
TRBJ2-2	TRBV4-1	.	.	CASSQTRGMANTGELFF	TGCGCCAGCAGCCAGACAAGGGGGATGGCGAACACCGGGGAGCTGTTTTTT
TRBJ2-5	TRBV9	.	TRBD1	CASSATGGGETQYF	TGTGCCAGCAGCGCGACAGGGGGCGGAGAGACCCAGTACTTC
TRBJ2-7	TRBV2	once	TRBD1	CASRRTGVYEQYF	TGTGCCAGCAGACGGACAGGGGTATACGAGCAGTACTTC
TRBJ2-7	TRBV7-9	.	TRBD2	CASSLARLASLEEQYF	TGTGCCAGCAGCTTAGCGCGACTAGCGAGTTTGGAAGAGCAGTACTTC
TRBJ2-7	TRBV2	.	.	CASSESVRDRLYEQYF	TGTGCCAGCAGTGAATCGGTCCGGGACCGCCTCTACGAGCAGTACTTC
TRBJ1-1	TRBV6-5	.	.	CASITPGTGSEAFF	TGTGCCAGCATCACACCAGGGACGGGGTCTGAAGCTTTCTTT
TRBJ2-1	TRBV6-1	.	.	CASSQKGNEQFF	TGTGCCAGCAGTCAGAAAGGGAATGAGCAGTTCTTC
TRBJ2-7	TRBV2	.	TRBD1	CASSDNPGTVNYEQYF	TGTGCCAGCAGTGATAATCCCGGGACAGTGAACTACGAGCAGTACTTC
TRBJ2-7	TRBV5-1	.	TRBD1	CASSSPPGQGGEQYF	TGCGCCAGCAGCTCCCCCCCGGGACAGGGGGGCGAGCAGTACTTC
TRBJ1-1	TRBV21-1	.	.	CASSKSTGKGTEAFF	TGTGCCAGCAGCAAATCTACGGGTAAGGGCACTGAAGCTTTCTTT
TRBJ1-1	TRBV12-5	.	TRBD1	CASALDRGGQAFF	TGTGCTAGTGCCTTGGACAGGGGAGGTCAGGCTTTCTTT
TRBJ1-6	TRBV7-8	.	.	CASSSLGVAVNSPLHF	TGTGCCAGCAGCTCCCTAGGCGTGGCAGTTAATTCACCCCTCCACTTT
TRBJ2-3	TRBV12-5	.	.	CASGLDTDTQYF	TGTGCTAGTGGTTTGGATACAGATACGCAGTATTTT
TRBJ2-7	TRBV30	.	.	CAWRGRGAYEQYF	TGTGCCTGGAGAGGCAGGGGGGCCTACGAGCAGTACTTC
TRBJ2-3	TRBV25-1	.	TRBD2	CASSEPRGVKADTQYF	TGTGCCAGCAGTGAACCTCGGGGGGTCAAGGCAGATACGCAGTATTTT
TRBJ2-1	TRBV7-7	.	.	CASSLYGGNEQFF	TGTGCCAGCAGCTTATACGGGGGCAATGAGCAGTTCTTC